The clone carrying this T cell receptor (beta chain) appeared a single time. Its target is not known. The data belong to a study of T cell responses to AZD1222 COVID-19 vaccine. Broader study findings: Repertoires were collected only later (after the peak T cell response had occurred). Spike-wide coverage was observed for vaccine-associated CD4 TCRs, with dominant responses at 160-218 and 743-854.

The assay was immunoSEQ multiplex PCR, and TCRdb's table has in-frame clones only and misses some. The data hold 150,000 to 200,000 clones, with 90% to 95% observed a single time. The V and J ends lost 3 bases and 2 bases respectively, with 14 bases between them. This CDR3 has 15 amino acids. Per germline, CDR1 SGHRS and CDR2 YFSETQ. The sequence was obtained from an adult in good health. The sequences come from peripheral blood, collected on day 0 of AZD1222 vaccination. This chain links TRBV5-1 with TRBJ1-2; TRBD1 is a possible D gene (5 bases). The CDR3 sequence is CASSSRRQGNYGYTF. CDR3 nucleotide sequence: TGCGCCAGCAGCTCCCGGCGGCAGGGCAACTATGGCTACACCTTC.